The subject of this entry is one TCR beta chain. The sample originates from a study of blood T cell repertoires in COVID-19. CDR1 is SGDLS, CDR2 YYNGEE, per germline. CDR3 length equals 16 residues. Trimming at V came to 3 bases and at J to 2 bases, leaving 7 bases not matched to a gene. As handled by the study authors: Reference gene primer amplification gave nucleated cell count estimates. Profiling relied on immunoSEQ multiplex PCR, and the TCRdb table lists in-frame clones only, not all of them. Clone size and the V and J calls come from that table; the DNA yielded D and trimming. In the table there are some 48,000 clones, approximately 88% of which are singletons.

This TCR was recovered from a human donor in a cohort sampled during active COVID-19. The V and J genes are TRBV9 and TRBJ2-1; 8 positions match TRBD1. The sequencing input was peripheral blood. The CDR3 region has the DNA TGTGCCAGCAGCGCGAGACCGACAGGGGCCTACAATGAGCAGTTCTTC. It translates to CASSARPTGAYNEQFF.